This T cell receptor (beta chain) was observed in a study of blood T cell repertoires in COVID-19. The overall study: PBMCs, B-cell-depleted T cells, or T cells provided the cDNA or gDNA that made up the material.

Per the authors' pipeline: Reference gene primer amplification gave nucleated cell count estimates. The protocol was immunoSEQ multiplex PCR, while the TCRdb copy is restricted to in-frame clones and leaves out a portion. D and trimming were read from the DNA, whereas the V and J calls and clone size are those reported in that table. Here the sample spans a few hundred thousand clones, about 85% being singletons. Participant-given clinical history determined each cohort assignment. The CDR3 is made up of 14 amino acids. V gave up 3 bases and J gave up 0 bases, with 9 bases separating them. CDR1 is DFQATT and CDR2 is SNEGSKA in the germline V gene (reference sequence).

The rearrangement uses TRBV20-1 and TRBJ1-5, with unresolved D. This clonotype was obtained from a man in his forties who had recovered from COVID-19. Material: PBMCs or T cells enriched from blood (not recorded which). CDR3 amino acids: CSASNTHSNQPQHF. The CDR3, as DNA: TGCAGTGCTAGTAACACCCATAGCAATCAGCCCCAGCATTTT.